This is a list of T cell receptor beta chains from one sample in a study of shared clonotypes between healthy human individuals. The assay was immunoSEQ multiplex PCR, and TCRdb's table has in-frame clones only and misses some. The sample holds roughly 600,000 clones; roughly 98% are singletons and the top ten take 0.25% to 0.35%. Specimen: naive CD8+ T cells sorted from blood. All receptors derive from a man aged 25 to 40 in good health. Both conserved end residues are part of each CDR3. A D gene is named only where the DNA matches it firmly. Some rows have no size entry. The others give once, few or many, or a class for an expanded clone.

clone size: NA; D gene: NA; J gene: TRBJ2-2; V gene: TRBV7-6; CDR3 DNA: TGTGCCAGCAGCTTAGACCCGGGGGACACATTGAACACCGGGGAGCTGTTTTTT; CDR3 protein: CASSLDPGDTLNTGELFF
clone size: NA; D gene: NA; J gene: TRBJ1-4; V gene: TRBV9; CDR3 DNA: TGTGCCAGCAGCGTAGGAGGGCGGGATGAAAAACTGTTTTTT; CDR3 protein: CASSVGGRDEKLFF
clone size: NA; D gene: TRBD2; J gene: TRBJ2-7; V gene: TRBV5-8; CDR3 DNA: TGTGCCAGCAGGCCAGCGGGAAACGAGCAGTACTTC; CDR3 protein: CASRPAGNEQYF
clone size: NA; D gene: TRBD1; J gene: TRBJ1-1; V gene: TRBV6-1; CDR3 DNA: TGTGCCAGCAGTGCGTCGACAGGGAGCACTGAAGCTTTCTTT; CDR3 protein: CASSASTGSTEAFF
clone size: NA; D gene: NA; J gene: TRBJ2-3; V gene: TRBV7-9; CDR3 DNA: TGTGCCAGCAGCTTAGATGGAGATACGCAGTATTTT; CDR3 protein: CASSLDGDTQYF
clone size: NA; D gene: NA; J gene: TRBJ2-1; V gene: TRBV9; CDR3 DNA: TGTGCCAGCAGCGTGGGACCACACAATGAGCAGTTCTTC; CDR3 protein: CASSVGPHNEQFF
clone size: NA; D gene: NA; J gene: TRBJ2-7; V gene: TRBV29-1; CDR3 DNA: TGCAGCGTTGAGTTAGAGTACGAGCAGTACTTC; CDR3 protein: CSVELEYEQYF
clone size: NA; D gene: TRBD1; J gene: TRBJ2-1; V gene: TRBV14; CDR3 DNA: TGTGCCAGCAGCCAAGGGTTTATGGGGACAGCAACCTACAATGAGCAGTTCTTC; CDR3 protein: CASSQGFMGTATYNEQFF
clone size: NA; D gene: NA; J gene: TRBJ2-3; V gene: TRBV9; CDR3 DNA: TGTGCCAGCAGCGTAGTTCCGGGGACCATCACAGATACGCAGTATTTT; CDR3 protein: CASSVVPGTITDTQYF
clone size: NA; D gene: NA; J gene: TRBJ1-2; V gene: TRBV18; CDR3 DNA: TGTGCCAGCTCACCACCAAGGGATCCAGATGAGGGCTACACCTTC; CDR3 protein: CASSPPRDPDEGYTF
clone size: NA; D gene: TRBD2; J gene: TRBJ2-7; V gene: TRBV6-1; CDR3 DNA: TGTGCCAGCAGGAAAACTAGCGGGACCTACGAGCAGTACTTC; CDR3 protein: CASRKTSGTYEQYF
clone size: NA; D gene: NA; J gene: TRBJ1-1; V gene: TRBV19; CDR3 DNA: TGTGCCAGTTTTACGGGTGGCACTGAAGCTTTCTTT; CDR3 protein: CASFTGGTEAFF
clone size: NA; D gene: NA; J gene: TRBJ2-7; V gene: TRBV18; CDR3 DNA: TGTGCCAGCTCCGACACCTACGAGCAGTACTTC; CDR3 protein: CASSDTYEQYF
clone size: NA; D gene: NA; J gene: TRBJ2-7; V gene: TRBV15; CDR3 DNA: TGTGCCACCAGCAGAGCGGGCGGGTCAAACTACGAGCAGTACTTC; CDR3 protein: CATSRAGGSNYEQYF
clone size: NA; D gene: NA; J gene: TRBJ1-2; V gene: TRBV6-1; CDR3 DNA: TGTGCCAGCAGTGCCCTCGAGGCGAGCACAAACTATGGCTACACCTTC; CDR3 protein: CASSALEASTNYGYTF
clone size: NA; D gene: NA; J gene: TRBJ2-5; V gene: TRBV6-1; CDR3 DNA: TGTGCGAGCTGGGACACCCCGGCTGGGACCCAGTACTTC; CDR3 protein: CASWDTPAGTQYF
clone size: NA; D gene: NA; J gene: TRBJ2-5; V gene: TRBV4-3; CDR3 DNA: TGCGCCAGCAGCCAAGCCGGTTCAGTTAAAGAGACCCAGTACTTC; CDR3 protein: CASSQAGSVKETQYF
clone size: NA; D gene: NA; J gene: TRBJ2-1; V gene: TRBV25-1; CDR3 DNA: TGTGCCAGCAGTGCCCCCCCGGATGAGCAGTTCTTC; CDR3 protein: CASSAPPDEQFF
clone size: NA; D gene: NA; J gene: TRBJ2-7; V gene: TRBV27; CDR3 DNA: TGTGCCAGCAGTTTGACCAGCCCCGCCTACGAGCAGTACTTC; CDR3 protein: CASSLTSPAYEQYF
clone size: NA; D gene: TRBD1; J gene: TRBJ2-5; V gene: TRBV7-9; CDR3 DNA: TGTGCCAGCAGCGACAGGGTCGGCCAAGAGACCCAGTACTTC; CDR3 protein: CASSDRVGQETQYF
clone size: NA; D gene: NA; J gene: TRBJ1-2; V gene: TRBV5-4; CDR3 DNA: TGTGCCAGCAGCCCGACAGGCCCCTATGGCTACACCTTC; CDR3 protein: CASSPTGPYGYTF
clone size: NA; D gene: TRBD2; J gene: TRBJ2-7; V gene: TRBV19; CDR3 DNA: TGTGCCAGTAGTTACGGGACTAGCGAACACTACGAGCAGTACTTC; CDR3 protein: CASSYGTSEHYEQYF
clone size: NA; D gene: TRBD1; J gene: TRBJ2-2; V gene: TRBV18; CDR3 DNA: TGTGCCAGCTCACCACGAACAGGGGAAACCGGGGAGCTGTTTTTT; CDR3 protein: CASSPRTGETGELFF
clone size: NA; D gene: NA; J gene: TRBJ2-7; V gene: TRBV18; CDR3 DNA: TGTGCCAGCTCACCACCCCAGGGTGAGGCGCAGTACTTC; CDR3 protein: CASSPPQGEAQYF
clone size: NA; D gene: TRBD2; J gene: TRBJ2-5; V gene: TRBV18; CDR3 DNA: TGTGCCAGCTCACCATTGCTAGCGGGAGAGACCCAGTACTTC; CDR3 protein: CASSPLLAGETQYF
clone size: NA; D gene: NA; J gene: TRBJ2-1; V gene: TRBV27; CDR3 DNA: TGTGCCAGCAGTTTATTGAACGGGGGGCGCCACAATGAGCAGTTCTTC; CDR3 protein: CASSLLNGGRHNEQFF
clone size: NA; D gene: TRBD1; J gene: TRBJ2-7; V gene: TRBV4-1; CDR3 DNA: TGCGCCAGCAGCCCTCCGGGACAGACCTACGAGCAGTACTTC; CDR3 protein: CASSPPGQTYEQYF
clone size: NA; D gene: TRBD2; J gene: TRBJ2-7; V gene: TRBV27; CDR3 DNA: TGTGCCAGCAGTTTGCTAGCGGGAGCCTACTACGAGCAGTACTTC; CDR3 protein: CASSLLAGAYYEQYF
clone size: once; D gene: NA; J gene: TRBJ2-1; V gene: TRBV19; CDR3 DNA: TGTGCCAGTACCCCCGGGACTCTCGTCATTGGCGGTGAGCAGTTCTTC; CDR3 protein: CASTPGTLVIGGEQFF
clone size: NA; D gene: NA; J gene: TRBJ2-7; V gene: TRBV18; CDR3 DNA: TGTGCCAGCTCGTCCGGTAATAGCGAGCAGTACTTC; CDR3 protein: CASSSGNSEQYF
clone size: NA; D gene: TRBD1; J gene: TRBJ1-2; V gene: TRBV7-9; CDR3 DNA: TGTGCCAGCACCCCACGGAGGGGGCGGGGGTATGGCTACACCTTC; CDR3 protein: CASTPRRGRGYGYTF
clone size: NA; D gene: NA; J gene: TRBJ1-5; V gene: TRBV7-2; CDR3 DNA: TGTGCCAGCAGCTTGTGGGGGAGTCAGCCCCAGCATTTT; CDR3 protein: CASSLWGSQPQHF
clone size: NA; D gene: TRBD2; J gene: TRBJ2-1; V gene: TRBV4-3; CDR3 DNA: TGCGCCAGCAGTCCTTCGGGACTAGGCTACAATGAGCAGTTCTTC; CDR3 protein: CASSPSGLGYNEQFF
clone size: NA; D gene: NA; J gene: TRBJ1-3; V gene: TRBV14; CDR3 DNA: TGTGCCAGCAGCCATGGGGGCTCCGGAAACACCATATATTTT; CDR3 protein: CASSHGGSGNTIYF
clone size: NA; D gene: TRBD1; J gene: TRBJ2-7; V gene: TRBV6-5; CDR3 DNA: TGTGCCAGCAGTTACGCACAGGGGGCGGCCTACGAGCAGTACTTC; CDR3 protein: CASSYAQGAAYEQYF
clone size: NA; D gene: NA; J gene: TRBJ1-3; V gene: TRBV18; CDR3 DNA: TGTGCCAGCTCTCCGGGGGACAACTCTGGAAACACCATATATTTT; CDR3 protein: CASSPGDNSGNTIYF
clone size: NA; D gene: NA; J gene: TRBJ1-5; V gene: TRBV27; CDR3 DNA: TGTGCCAGGGCTCTCCCGGGGCTTTCAACCCTTAGCAATCAGCCCCAGCATTTT; CDR3 protein: CARALPGLSTLSNQPQHF
clone size: NA; D gene: NA; J gene: TRBJ2-7; V gene: TRBV4-1; CDR3 DNA: TGCGCCAGCAGCCAAGATCCTGGTCGGGTTTACGAGCAGTACTTC; CDR3 protein: CASSQDPGRVYEQYF
clone size: NA; D gene: TRBD2; J gene: TRBJ2-1; V gene: TRBV29-1; CDR3 DNA: TGCAGCGTTGTCCCGGGACTAGCGGGAGAGGGGGCGGGCAATGAGCAGTTCTTC; CDR3 protein: CSVVPGLAGEGAGNEQFF
clone size: NA; D gene: NA; J gene: TRBJ2-1; V gene: TRBV11-1; CDR3 DNA: TGTGCCAGCAGCTTAACAGACTACAATGAGCAGTTCTTC; CDR3 protein: CASSLTDYNEQFF
clone size: NA; D gene: NA; J gene: TRBJ2-3; V gene: TRBV27; CDR3 DNA: TGTGCCAGCAGTTTGGCCCCACACTCCACAGATACGCAGTATTTT; CDR3 protein: CASSLAPHSTDTQYF
clone size: once; D gene: NA; J gene: TRBJ2-1; V gene: TRBV14; CDR3 DNA: TGTGCCAGCAGCCAATACTCCGGGACCTCCCTCACCAATGAGCAGTTCTTC; CDR3 protein: CASSQYSGTSLTNEQFF
clone size: NA; D gene: TRBD2; J gene: TRBJ2-3; V gene: TRBV6-1; CDR3 DNA: TGTGCCAGCAGTGACGCTAGCGGGAGGTTCACAGATACGCAGTATTTT; CDR3 protein: CASSDASGRFTDTQYF
clone size: NA; D gene: NA; J gene: TRBJ2-7; V gene: TRBV11-2; CDR3 DNA: TGTGCCAGCAGCTTAGAGGTCGTGACAGCAATCTACGAGCAGTACTTC; CDR3 protein: CASSLEVVTAIYEQYF
clone size: NA; D gene: NA; J gene: TRBJ2-1; V gene: TRBV5-6; CDR3 DNA: TGTGCCAGCAGCTCACCTAAGACAGGCTCCTACAATGAGCAGTTCTTC; CDR3 protein: CASSSPKTGSYNEQFF
clone size: NA; D gene: NA; J gene: TRBJ1-2; V gene: TRBV13; CDR3 DNA: TGTGCCAGCAGCTCCTCGACAGGCTGGTATGGCTACACCTTC; CDR3 protein: CASSSSTGWYGYTF
clone size: NA; D gene: NA; J gene: TRBJ2-5; V gene: TRBV11-2; CDR3 DNA: TGTGCCAGCAGCTTAGAGGGGACCCAGTACTTC; CDR3 protein: CASSLEGTQYF
clone size: NA; D gene: NA; J gene: TRBJ2-1; V gene: TRBV29-1; CDR3 DNA: TGCAGCGTTGAAGATCGGCTAGAGGGTGAGCAGTTCTTC; CDR3 protein: CSVEDRLEGEQFF
clone size: NA; D gene: NA; J gene: TRBJ1-2; V gene: TRBV27; CDR3 DNA: TGTGCCAGCAGCCCCGGCGGGAGAAGCTATGGCTACACCTTC; CDR3 protein: CASSPGGRSYGYTF
clone size: NA; D gene: NA; J gene: TRBJ2-7; V gene: TRBV27; CDR3 DNA: TGTGCCAGCAGTCCTTGGGACAGCGGGAGCTCCTACGAGCAGTACTTC; CDR3 protein: CASSPWDSGSSYEQYF
clone size: NA; D gene: NA; J gene: TRBJ1-2; V gene: TRBV27; CDR3 DNA: TGTGCCAGCAGTTTCGTATCGCGCGAGCTTGGGAACTATGGCTACACCTTC; CDR3 protein: CASSFVSRELGNYGYTF
clone size: NA; D gene: NA; J gene: TRBJ1-3; V gene: TRBV2; CDR3 DNA: TGTGCCAGCAGTGCGCGACTGAACTCTGGAAACACCATATATTTT; CDR3 protein: CASSARLNSGNTIYF
clone size: NA; D gene: NA; J gene: TRBJ2-3; V gene: TRBV7-9; CDR3 DNA: TGTGCCAGCAGCTTTCCCGGGGGGGACAGGGGCACAGATACGCAGTATTTT; CDR3 protein: CASSFPGGDRGTDTQYF
clone size: NA; D gene: TRBD2; J gene: TRBJ2-2; V gene: TRBV4-1; CDR3 DNA: TGCGCCAGCAGCCAAGTATCAGCGGGAGTACGTACCGGGGAGCTGTTTTTT; CDR3 protein: CASSQVSAGVRTGELFF
clone size: NA; D gene: NA; J gene: TRBJ2-7; V gene: TRBV2; CDR3 DNA: TGTGCCAGCAGGCACCCTGTGGGCTACGAGCAGTACTTC; CDR3 protein: CASRHPVGYEQYF
clone size: NA; D gene: NA; J gene: TRBJ1-1; V gene: TRBV4-1; CDR3 DNA: TGCGCCAGCAGGGGGGTGAACACTGAAGCTTTCTTT; CDR3 protein: CASRGVNTEAFF
clone size: NA; D gene: TRBD2; J gene: TRBJ2-1; V gene: TRBV9; CDR3 DNA: TGTGCCAGCAGCGCCCGGGACTACTACAATGAGCAGTTCTTC; CDR3 protein: CASSARDYYNEQFF
clone size: NA; D gene: NA; J gene: TRBJ2-7; V gene: TRBV4-1; CDR3 DNA: TGCGCCAGCAGCCGGATTTCGGGCGAGCAGTACTTC; CDR3 protein: CASSRISGEQYF
clone size: NA; D gene: NA; J gene: TRBJ2-7; V gene: TRBV13; CDR3 DNA: TGTGCCAGCAGCTTAACTGGCAGCTTGAACGAGCAGTACTTC; CDR3 protein: CASSLTGSLNEQYF
clone size: NA; D gene: NA; J gene: TRBJ2-3; V gene: TRBV7-9; CDR3 DNA: TGTGCCAGCAGCCCGAAGGGAGAAGATACGCAGTATTTT; CDR3 protein: CASSPKGEDTQYF